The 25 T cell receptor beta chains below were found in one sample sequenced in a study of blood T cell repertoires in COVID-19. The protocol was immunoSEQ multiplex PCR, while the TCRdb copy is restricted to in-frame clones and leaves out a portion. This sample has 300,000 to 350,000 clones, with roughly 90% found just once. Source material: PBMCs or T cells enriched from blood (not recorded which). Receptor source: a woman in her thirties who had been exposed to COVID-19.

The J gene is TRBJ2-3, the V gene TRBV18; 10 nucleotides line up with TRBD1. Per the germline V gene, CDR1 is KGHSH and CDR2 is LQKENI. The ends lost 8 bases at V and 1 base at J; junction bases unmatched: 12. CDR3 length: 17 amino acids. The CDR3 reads CASKPGQGTPGTDTQYF. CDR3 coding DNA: TGTGCCAGCAAACCGGGACAGGGGACGCCCGGCACAGATACGCAGTATTTT.

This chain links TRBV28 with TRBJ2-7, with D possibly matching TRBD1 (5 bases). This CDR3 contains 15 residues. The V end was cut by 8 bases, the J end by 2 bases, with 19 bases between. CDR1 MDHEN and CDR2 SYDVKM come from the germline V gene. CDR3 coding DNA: TGTGCCAGCTCCCAAGGGGCCCGAAAACCCTACGAGCAGTACTTC. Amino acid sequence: CASSQGARKPYEQYF. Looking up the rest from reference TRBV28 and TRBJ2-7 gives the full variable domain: DVKVTQSSRYLVKRTGEKVFLECVQDMDHENMFWYRQDPGLGLRLIYFSYDVKMKEKGDIPEGYSVSREKKERFSLILESASTNQTSMYLCASSQGARKPYEQYFGPGTRLTVT.

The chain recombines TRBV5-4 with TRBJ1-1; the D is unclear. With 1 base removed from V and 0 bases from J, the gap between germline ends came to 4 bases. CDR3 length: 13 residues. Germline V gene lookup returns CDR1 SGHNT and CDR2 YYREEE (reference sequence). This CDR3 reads CASSLTVNTEAFF. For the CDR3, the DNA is TGTGCCAGCAGCTTGACGGTGAACACTGAAGCTTTCTTT.

The DNA of the CDR3 is TGTGCCAGCAGCGAGGCGGGAGGGCCCAAAAACATTCAGTACTTC. This gives the protein CASSEAGGPKNIQYF. The chain combines TRBV3-1 (or the pseudogene TRBV3-2) with TRBJ2-4; 9 nucleotides match TRBD2. The CDR3 extends over 15 amino acids. Germline V gives CDR1 LGHDT, CDR2 YNNKEL (reference sequence). The trim removed 5 bases at V and 2 bases at J, leaving 4 bases unmatched.

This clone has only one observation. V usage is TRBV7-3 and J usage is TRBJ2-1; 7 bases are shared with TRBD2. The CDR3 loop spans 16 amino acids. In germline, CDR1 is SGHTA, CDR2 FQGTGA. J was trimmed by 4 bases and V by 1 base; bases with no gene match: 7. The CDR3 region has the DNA TGTGCCAGCAGCTTAAATGGAGCGGGGAATTACAATGAGCAGTTCTTC. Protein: CASSLNGAGNYNEQFF.

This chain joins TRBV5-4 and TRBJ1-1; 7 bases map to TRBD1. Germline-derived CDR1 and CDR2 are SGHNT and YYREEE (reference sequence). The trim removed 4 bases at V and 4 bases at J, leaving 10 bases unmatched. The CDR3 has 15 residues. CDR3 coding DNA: TGTGCCAGCAGCGCCCAACAGGGGAGAGGCACTGAAGCTTTCTTT. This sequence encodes CASSAQQGRGTEAFF.

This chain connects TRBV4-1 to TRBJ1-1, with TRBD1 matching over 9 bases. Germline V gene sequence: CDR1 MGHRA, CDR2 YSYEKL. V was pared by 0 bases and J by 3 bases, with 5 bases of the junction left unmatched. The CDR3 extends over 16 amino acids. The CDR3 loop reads CASSQDQDRGDTEAFF. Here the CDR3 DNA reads TGCGCCAGCAGCCAAGATCAGGACAGGGGCGACACTGAAGCTTTCTTT.

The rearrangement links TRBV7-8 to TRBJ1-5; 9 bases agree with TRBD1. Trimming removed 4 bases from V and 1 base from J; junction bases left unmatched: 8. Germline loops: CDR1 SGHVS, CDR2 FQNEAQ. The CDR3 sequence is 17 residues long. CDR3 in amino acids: CASSSGQGYFSNQPQHF. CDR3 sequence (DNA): TGTGCCAGCAGCTCGGGACAGGGCTACTTCAGCAATCAGCCCCAGCATTTT.

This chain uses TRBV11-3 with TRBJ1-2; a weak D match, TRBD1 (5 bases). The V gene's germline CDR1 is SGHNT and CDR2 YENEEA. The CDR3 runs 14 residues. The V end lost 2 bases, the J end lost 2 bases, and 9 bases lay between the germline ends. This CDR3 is CASSLMGGNYGYTF. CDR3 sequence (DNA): TGTGCCAGCAGCTTAATGGGGGGGAACTATGGCTACACCTTC.

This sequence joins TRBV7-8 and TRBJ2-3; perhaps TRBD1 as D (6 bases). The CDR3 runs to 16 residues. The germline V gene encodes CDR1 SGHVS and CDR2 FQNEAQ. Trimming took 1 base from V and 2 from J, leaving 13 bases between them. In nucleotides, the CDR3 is TGTGCCAGCAGCTTAGTTTCCCCAGGGGACACAGATACGCAGTATTTT. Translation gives CASSLVSPGDTDTQYF.

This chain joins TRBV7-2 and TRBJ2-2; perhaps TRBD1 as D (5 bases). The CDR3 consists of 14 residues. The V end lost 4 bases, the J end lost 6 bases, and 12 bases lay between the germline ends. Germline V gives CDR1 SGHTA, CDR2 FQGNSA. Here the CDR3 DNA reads TGTGCCAGCAGCTCCTCCCTAGGGGCCGGGGAGCTGTTTTTT. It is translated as CASSSSLGAGELFF.

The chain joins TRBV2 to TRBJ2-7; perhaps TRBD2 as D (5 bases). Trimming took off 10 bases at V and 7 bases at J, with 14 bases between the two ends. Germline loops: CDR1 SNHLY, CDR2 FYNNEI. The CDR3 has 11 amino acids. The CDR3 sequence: CATVGGVEQYF. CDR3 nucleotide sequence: TGTGCCACCGTCGGAGGAGTAGAGCAGTACTTC.

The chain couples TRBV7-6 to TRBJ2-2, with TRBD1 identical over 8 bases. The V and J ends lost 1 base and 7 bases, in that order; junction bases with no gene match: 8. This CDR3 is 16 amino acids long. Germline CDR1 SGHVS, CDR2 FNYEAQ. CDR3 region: CASSLVLQGAGGELFF. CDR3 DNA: TGTGCCAGCAGCTTAGTTCTCCAGGGGGCAGGCGGGGAGCTGTTTTTT.

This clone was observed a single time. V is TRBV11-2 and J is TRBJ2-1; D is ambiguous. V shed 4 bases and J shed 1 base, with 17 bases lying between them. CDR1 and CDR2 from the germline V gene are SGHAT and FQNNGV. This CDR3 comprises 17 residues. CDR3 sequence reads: CASSYVVRSLSYNEQFF. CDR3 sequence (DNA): TGTGCCAGCAGCTACGTTGTTCGGTCTCTATCCTACAATGAGCAGTTCTTC.

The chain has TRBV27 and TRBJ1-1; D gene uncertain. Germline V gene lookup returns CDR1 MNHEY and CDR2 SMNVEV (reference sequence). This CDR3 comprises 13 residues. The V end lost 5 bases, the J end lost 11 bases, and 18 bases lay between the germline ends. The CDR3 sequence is CASSPYYGVAAFF. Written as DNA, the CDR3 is TGTGCCAGCAGTCCCTATTACGGGGTTGCCGCTTTCTTT.

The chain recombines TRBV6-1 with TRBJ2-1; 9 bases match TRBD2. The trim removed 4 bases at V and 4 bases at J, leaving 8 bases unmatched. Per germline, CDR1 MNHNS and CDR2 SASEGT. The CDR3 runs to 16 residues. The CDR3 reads CASSAATSGPYNEQFF. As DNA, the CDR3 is TGTGCCAGCAGTGCGGCCACTAGCGGGCCATACAATGAGCAGTTCTTC.

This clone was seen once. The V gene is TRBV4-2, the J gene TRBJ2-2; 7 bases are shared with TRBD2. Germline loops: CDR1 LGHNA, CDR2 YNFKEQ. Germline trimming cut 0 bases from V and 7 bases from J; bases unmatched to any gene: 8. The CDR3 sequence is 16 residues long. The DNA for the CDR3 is TGTGCCAGCAGCCAAGAAAAAGCGGGATTGGGCGGGGAGCTGTTTTTT. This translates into CASSQEKAGLGGELFF.

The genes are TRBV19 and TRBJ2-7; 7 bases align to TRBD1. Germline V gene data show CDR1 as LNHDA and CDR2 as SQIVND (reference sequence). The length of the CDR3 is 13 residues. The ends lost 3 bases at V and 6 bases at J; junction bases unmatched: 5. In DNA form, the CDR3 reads TGTGCCAGTAGTATTCGACAGGGCGGCGAGCAGTACTTC. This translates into CASSIRQGGEQYF.

The DNA for the CDR3 is TGTGCCAGCAGCCTGACAGGGCCTTACTACGAGCAGTACTTC. Protein product: CASSLTGPYYEQYF. The J gene is TRBJ2-7, the V gene TRBV27; TRBD1 matches at 7 bases. Germline V gives CDR1 MNHEY, CDR2 SMNVEV (reference sequence). V dropped 6 bases and J dropped 3; count of bases not matched to a gene: 8. The CDR3 totals 14 residues.

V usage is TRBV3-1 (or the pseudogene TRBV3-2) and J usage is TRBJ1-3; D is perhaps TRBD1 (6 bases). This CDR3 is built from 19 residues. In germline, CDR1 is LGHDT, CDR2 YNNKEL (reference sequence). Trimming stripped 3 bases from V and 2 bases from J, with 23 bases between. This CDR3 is CASSHLWTVPRGAGNTIYF. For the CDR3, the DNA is TGTGCCAGCAGCCACCTATGGACAGTGCCCCGGGGGGCTGGAAACACCATATATTTT.

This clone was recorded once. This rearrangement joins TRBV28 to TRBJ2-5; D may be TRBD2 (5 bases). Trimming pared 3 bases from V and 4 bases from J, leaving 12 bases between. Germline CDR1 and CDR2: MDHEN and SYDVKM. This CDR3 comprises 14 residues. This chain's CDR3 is CASSFGSLGETQYF. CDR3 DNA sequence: TGTGCCAGCAGTTTTGGGAGCCTGGGAGAGACCCAGTACTTC. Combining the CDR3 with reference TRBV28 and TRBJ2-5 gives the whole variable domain DVKVTQSSRYLVKRTGEKVFLECVQDMDHENMFWYRQDPGLGLRLIYFSYDVKMKEKGDIPEGYSVSREKKERFSLILESASTNQTSMYLCASSFGSLGETQYFGPGTRLLVL.

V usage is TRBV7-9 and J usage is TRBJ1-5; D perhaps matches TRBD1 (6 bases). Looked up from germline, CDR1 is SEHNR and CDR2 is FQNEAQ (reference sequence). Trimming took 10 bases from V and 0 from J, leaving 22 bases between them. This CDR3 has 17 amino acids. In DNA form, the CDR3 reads TGTGCCACCTCGGACACAATGGACAGCCATAGCAATCAGCCCCAGCATTTT. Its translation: CATSDTMDSHSNQPQHF.

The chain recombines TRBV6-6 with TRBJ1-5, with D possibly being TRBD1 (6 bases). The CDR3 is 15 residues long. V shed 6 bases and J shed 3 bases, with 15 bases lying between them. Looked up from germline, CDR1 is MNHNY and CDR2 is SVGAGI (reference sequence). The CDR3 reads CASSLPGTLNQPQHF. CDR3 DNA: TGTGCCAGCAGCCTCCCAGGGACACTCAATCAGCCCCAGCATTTT.

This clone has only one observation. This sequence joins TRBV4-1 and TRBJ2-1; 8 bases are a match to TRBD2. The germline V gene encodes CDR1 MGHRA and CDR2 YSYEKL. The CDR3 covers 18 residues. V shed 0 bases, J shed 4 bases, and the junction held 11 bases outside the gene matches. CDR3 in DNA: TGCGCCAGCAGCCAAGAATTGGGGGGTCTAGCGGGTTACAATGAGCAGTTCTTC. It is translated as CASSQELGGLAGYNEQFF.

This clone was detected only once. CDR3 in amino acids: CAISLDRGSQPQHF. The CDR3 DNA reads TGTGCCATCAGTCTCGACAGGGGCAGTCAGCCCCAGCATTTT. The chain links TRBV10-3 to TRBJ1-5, with TRBD1 matching over 8 bases. V was pared by 5 bases and J by 6 bases, with 6 bases of the junction left unmatched. The CDR3 length is 14 residues. CDR1 and CDR2 (germline): ENHRY, SYGVKD.